The clone carrying this T cell receptor beta chain has a handful of counts. The antigen remains undetermined. The sample comes from a study of cytomegalovirus exposure and HLA in healthy donors. Sequenced by immunoSEQ multiplex PCR; TCRdb stores in-frame clones only, minus some. The sample contains over 150,000 clones, under 90% of which appear only once. Study-wide points: Rarity held for most TCR sequences, but there were some public TCRs that occurred in many donors. TCR beta chains numbering more than 150 were designated cytomegalovirus-associated. The classifier was said to identify cytomegalovirus status with high specificity and sensitivity.

Separation from the approximately 670-subject first cohort characterized the roughly 130-subject validation cohort, to which the donors belonged. Germline V CDR1 and CDR2: GTSNPN, SVGIG (reference sequence). Trimming cost V 2 bases and J 0 bases, with 13 bases left between them. This CDR3 has 15 amino acids. The gene calls are TRBV30 and TRBJ1-2, with D tentatively TRBD1 (6 bases). The source of this sequence is a man aged 18 to 35 in good health and CMV-seropositive. The sample comprised PBMCs. This CDR3 reads CAWSTGTTPNYGYTF. For the CDR3, the DNA is TGTGCCTGGAGTACCGGGACAACGCCTAACTATGGCTACACCTTC.